This T cell receptor (beta chain) was found in a study of cytomegalovirus exposure and HLA in healthy donors. Study results and limitations: Altogether, about 160 TCR beta chains were recorded as cytomegalovirus-associated. According to reports, the classifier identified cytomegalovirus status with high specificity and sensitivity. In a later analysis, HLA-C alleles had the fewest associated TCRs, DRB1 alleles the most.

PCR primers comprised 60 Vbeta and 13 Jbeta primers. TCRdb keeps only in-frame clones here, not all; method: immunoSEQ multiplex PCR. The data show 75,000 to 80,000 clones, around two thirds seen once. For this clone: Its antigen is as yet unknown.

V trimming: 7 bases; J trimming: 7 bases; junction bases outside the gene matches: 10. Germline V gene lookup returns CDR1 MNHNS and CDR2 SASEGT. The CDR3 length is 14 residues. The receptor comes from a man in his 60s in good health and CMV-seropositive. Sequencing was carried out using PBMCs. The rearrangement links TRBV6-1 to TRBJ2-1; 7 bases align to TRBD2. CDR3 loop: CASIGGSVRNEQFF. The DNA of the CDR3 is TGTGCCAGCATCGGGGGGTCGGTAAGAAATGAGCAGTTCTTC.